Below, 14 T cell receptor beta chains from the same sample are listed, as sequenced in a study of vaccination and CD4 T cells after COVID-19. Their specific antigens are unknown. Treatment denoted: roughly ten-day PBMC culture with coronavirus spike peptide pools or control peptides (ViraFEST assay). Sequenced with the Oncomine TCR Beta short-read assay was DNA taken from cultured CD4+ T cells. MiXCR was run by TCRdb on the PCR reads, yielding one entry per CDR3 protein. The sample yields around 10,000 distinct CDR3 sequences, less than 65% seen once. The specimen sequenced was CD4+ T cells from blood, cultured in vitro. These receptor sequences come from a human donor who had recovered from COVID-19.

This clonotype was found a few times. This chain uses TRBV30 with TRBJ1-1, with TRBD1 identical over 7 bases. The CDR3 is made up of 13 amino acids. The germline V gene encodes CDR1 GTSNPN and CDR2 SVGIG (reference sequence). V was clipped by 8 bases and J by 6 bases; unmatched bases: 12. CDR3: CAHGGRGVSEAFF. The CDR3 coding sequence is TGTGCCCACGGGGGCAGGGGGGTGTCTGAAGCTTTCTTT.

V is TRBV19 and J is TRBJ2-7; D unresolved. Trimming stripped 0 bases from V and 4 bases from J, with 7 bases between. This CDR3 is built from 13 residues. Germline V gene lookup returns CDR1 LNHDA and CDR2 SQIVND (reference sequence). DNA for the CDR3: TGTGCCAGTAGTATAGACCTGAAATACGAGCAGTACTTC. Residues: CASSIDLKYEQYF.

V usage is TRBV12-3 or TRBV12-4 and J usage is TRBJ2-1; D not certain. The CDR3 is 13 amino acids. V lost 6 bases and J 7 bases, leaving 13 bases between the germline ends. The CDR3 loop reads CASSAPTRNEQFF. For the CDR3, the DNA is TGTGCCAGCAGCGCCCCCACGAGGAATGAGCAGTTCTTC.

This clonotype was detected only once. V usage is TRBV20-1 and J usage is TRBJ1-1; 8 bases match TRBD1. Germline V gene data show CDR1 as DFQATT and CDR2 as SNEGSKA (reference sequence). Trimming removed 1 base from V and 2 bases from J; junction bases left unmatched: 18. This CDR3 has 19 residues. The CDR3 nucleotides are TGCAGTGCTAGAGGGGGCAGGGGGCCTACTTCGCCCGCCAACACTGAAGCTTTCTTT. Protein: CSARGGRGPTSPANTEAFF.

This clonotype has just a few counts. The genes are TRBV7-2 and TRBJ2-7; no firm D call. The germline V gene encodes CDR1 SGHTA and CDR2 FQGNSA. The CDR3 runs 11 residues. The V end lost 7 bases, the J end lost 7 bases, and 11 bases lay between the germline ends. As DNA, the CDR3 is TGTGCCAGCACCTCAGTTAGGGAGCAGTACTTC. It is translated as CASTSVREQYF.

A few counts support this clonotype. The CDR3 loop reads CASSLIGGKNTEAFF. CDR3 DNA: TGTGCCAGCAGCTTGATTGGGGGCAAGAACACTGAAGCTTTCTTT. The chain employs TRBV5-6 and TRBJ1-1, with D maybe TRBD1 (6 bases). The CDR3 has 15 amino acids. V lost 1 base and J lost 1, with 11 bases in between. Per germline, CDR1 SGHDT and CDR2 YYEEEE.

V gene TRBV5-1 combines with J gene TRBJ2-7, with D perhaps matching TRBD2 (6 bases). Germline V gene sequence: CDR1 SGHRS, CDR2 YFSETQ. The CDR3 spans 14 residues. V shed 4 bases and J shed 2 bases, with 13 bases lying between them. CDR3 amino acids: CASSVEGVTYEQYF. The CDR3 DNA sequence: TGCGCCAGCAGCGTGGAGGGAGTGACCTACGAGCAGTACTTC.

The rearrangement joins TRBV24-1 to TRBJ2-5; perhaps TRBD1 as D (5 bases). Germline CDR1 reads KGHDR; CDR2 reads SFDVKD. Trimming stripped 7 bases from V and 4 bases from J, with 15 bases between. The CDR3 extends over 14 amino acids. CDR3 amino acids: CATSDPGLGETQYF. The CDR3 region has the DNA TGTGCCACCAGCGATCCAGGGTTAGGAGAGACCCAGTACTTC.

The DNA of the CDR3 is TGTGCCAGCAGCTTGGCGGGAGTTGGCACCGGGGAGCTGTTTTTT. Amino acid sequence: CASSLAGVGTGELFF. J is TRBJ2-2 and V is TRBV11-3; 7 bases align to TRBD2. The CDR3 spans 15 residues. Germline lookup yields CDR1 SGHNT and CDR2 YENEEA. Losses at the gene ends were 3 bases for V and 4 bases for J; bases not matched to a gene: 5.

The V and J genes are TRBV20-1 and TRBJ2-3, with 13 bases aligning to TRBD2. V shed 5 bases, J shed 4 bases, and the junction held 6 bases outside the gene matches. The CDR3 contains 15 residues. CDR1 is DFQATT, CDR2 SNEGSKA, per germline (reference sequence). The CDR3: CSAELAGGLPDTQYF. CDR3 coding DNA: TGCAGTGCTGAACTAGCGGGGGGGCTCCCAGATACGCAGTATTTT.

The V call is TRBV7-2, the J call TRBJ2-2, with D possibly matching TRBD2 (6 bases). CDR3 length: 14 amino acids. Trimming removed 7 bases from V and 1 base from J, with 10 bases in between. The germline V gene has CDR1 SGHTA and CDR2 FQGNSA. The CDR3 DNA reads TGTGCCAGCACCCGTAGCGGGAACACCGGGGAGCTGTTTTTT. Its translation is CASTRSGNTGELFF.

The J gene is TRBJ1-1, the V gene TRBV20-1; unclear D gene. Per germline, CDR1 DFQATT and CDR2 SNEGSKA (reference sequence). This CDR3 is built from 12 residues. Trimming shortened V by 3 bases and J by 4 bases, and 9 bases separated the two germline ends. The CDR3 loop is CSASFRVTEAFF. CDR3 DNA sequence: TGCAGTGCTAGTTTTAGGGTCACTGAAGCTTTCTTT.

This clonotype was detected only a few times. The chain has TRBV6-1 and TRBJ1-2; TRBD1 matches at 9 bases. The CDR3 is 14 residues long. V dropped 5 bases and J dropped 8; count of bases not matched to a gene: 9. Germline loops: CDR1 MNHNS, CDR2 SASEGT. The CDR3, as DNA: TGTGCCAGCAGTCCAGGACAGGGGATGGAGGGCTACACCTTC. Translated, it gives CASSPGQGMEGYTF.

The chain links TRBV5-1 to TRBJ1-1; D is unresolved. Germline V lookup: CDR1 SGHRS, CDR2 YFSETQ. Trimming took 7 bases from V and 4 from J, leaving 20 bases between them. The CDR3 covers 15 residues. The CDR3 DNA is TGCGCCAGCGGCAGTGGAGACCTAAGCAGCACTGAAGCTTTCTTT. This sequence encodes CASGSGDLSSTEAFF.